This T cell receptor beta chain comes out of a study of T cells after yellow fever vaccination. Study findings and constraints: The secondary response was weaker but peaked faster, day 5 versus 15.

TCRdb fed the 5' RACE reads into MiXCR, producing one record per CDR3 protein. The table lists 300,000 to 350,000 distinct CDR3 sequences, around 10% of them singletons. In the case of this clonotype: Its specificity is not known.

This CDR3 comprises 13 residues. V lost 3 bases and J 13 bases, leaving 19 bases between the germline ends. This sequence was found in a man aged 18 to 30 who received the YFV17D yellow fever vaccine. Source: CD4+ T cells sorted from PBMCs, taken 45 days after the yellow fever booster vaccination. The chain has TRBV12-3 or TRBV12-4 and TRBJ2-7; D possibly corresponds to TRBD1 (6 bases). The CDR3: CASSLSVQGTRYF. The DNA of the CDR3 is TGTGCCAGCAGTTTGTCGGTCCAGGGGACGCGCTACTTC.